This T cell receptor beta chain was identified in a study of shared clonotypes between healthy human individuals. Broader study findings: An anticipated effect of sequencing depth on clonotype sharing among donors was recognized. Naive subsets usually exceeded memory subsets in estimated richness.

As regards this clone: Its antigen is not identified.

Selected positively for CCR7 and CD45RO-negative, naive CD8 cells excluded terminally differentiated effector memory CD45RA+ cells. Methods used by the authors: Filtering of immunoSEQ junctional sequences could not match full-length read filtering. TCRdb's copy holds only in-frame clones and misses some; the assay was immunoSEQ multiplex PCR. V and J calls and clone size are given by that table; D and trimming were obtained from the DNA. This table holds under 600,000 clones, 95% to 98% found once. The CDR3 is made up of 14 amino acids. Trimming took off 4 bases at V and 0 bases at J, with 10 bases between the two ends. Germline CDR1 and CDR2: KGHSH and LQKENI.

This sequence joins TRBV18 and TRBJ2-7; maybe TRBD1 (6 bases). The origin of this receptor is a man aged 25-45 years in good health. The sample was naive CD8+ T cells sorted from blood. CDR3 sequence: CASSHGDNSYEQYF. Written as DNA, the CDR3 is TGTGCCAGCTCACATGGGGACAACTCCTACGAGCAGTACTTC.